Sequencing of this T cell receptor (beta chain) was carried out in a study of OX40 agonist ivuxolimab in advanced cancers. Across the study: Participants could have had prior anti-PD-1, anti-PD-L1 or anti-CTLA-4 therapy, and approximately 40% had some.

Exclusion of a patient followed from autoimmune disease history or systemic immunosuppression. TCRdb's copy holds only in-frame clones and misses some; the assay was immunoSEQ multiplex PCR. This table holds around 31,000 clones, approximately 86% found once. This sequence was found in an adult with an advanced solid tumor such as melanoma, head and neck, liver or kidney cancer. The sample here was CD4+ or CD8+ T cells sorted from blood, taken in a trial of the OX40 agonist ivuxolimab.

The DNA for the CDR3 is TGTGCCAGCAGCTTAGGCCCGGGGATGGAAGCTTTCTTT. Translated: CASSLGPGMEAFF. The chain combines TRBV7-3 with TRBJ1-1; D gene ambiguous. The V end lost 2 bases, the J end lost 8 bases, and 12 bases lay between the germline ends. Looked up from germline, CDR1 is SGHTA and CDR2 is FQGTGA. This CDR3 region has 13 residues.